This TCR beta chain is drawn from a study of regulatory T cells in long-lasting Graves disease. The time point here: newly diagnosed GD, antithyroid drugs for less than 3 months. There was RNA extracted from PBMCs, and the TCR library was made from it. The table lists this clonotype with many counts. In germline, CDR1 is MNHEY, CDR2 SMNVEV (reference sequence). Between the trimmed V and J ends, which lost 3 bases and 3 bases, there was a span of 17 bases. The CDR3 spans 16 residues. Combining iRepertoire HTBI primers with Arm-PCR of CDR3 regions, the authors built TCR beta libraries. TCRdb used MiXCR to reprocess the multiplex PCR reads, holding one entry per CDR3 protein. This repertoire shows 200,000 to 250,000 distinct CDR3 sequences, 18% found once; its top ten account for less than 25%.

The sequencing used peripheral blood mononuclear cells (PBMCs), collected at new diagnosis, from a patient treated with antithyroid drugs. The chain uses TRBV27 and TRBJ1-2, with a possible D match to TRBD1 (6 bases). This receptor was obtained from a female donor with Graves disease. The DNA for the CDR3 is TGTGCCAGCAGTTTTGTGGGGGCGCGGAGGGACTATGGCTACACCTTC. Translation: CASSFVGARRDYGYTF.